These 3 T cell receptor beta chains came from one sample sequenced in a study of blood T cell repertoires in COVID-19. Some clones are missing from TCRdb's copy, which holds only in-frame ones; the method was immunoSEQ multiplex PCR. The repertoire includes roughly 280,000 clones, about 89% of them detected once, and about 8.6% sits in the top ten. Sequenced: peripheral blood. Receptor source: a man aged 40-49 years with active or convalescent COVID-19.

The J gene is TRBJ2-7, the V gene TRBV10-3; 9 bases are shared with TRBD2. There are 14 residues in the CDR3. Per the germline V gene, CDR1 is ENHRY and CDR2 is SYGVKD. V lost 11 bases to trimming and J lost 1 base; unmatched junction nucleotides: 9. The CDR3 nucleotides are TGTGCCTCAATGAGCGGGGGGCAGTCCTACGAGCAGTACTTC. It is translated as CASMSGGQSYEQYF.

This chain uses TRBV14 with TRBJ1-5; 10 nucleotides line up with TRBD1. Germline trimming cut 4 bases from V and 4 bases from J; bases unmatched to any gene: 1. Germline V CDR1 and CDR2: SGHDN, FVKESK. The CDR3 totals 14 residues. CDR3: CASSRTGGNQPQHF. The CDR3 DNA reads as TGTGCCAGCAGCCGGACAGGGGGAAATCAGCCCCAGCATTTT.

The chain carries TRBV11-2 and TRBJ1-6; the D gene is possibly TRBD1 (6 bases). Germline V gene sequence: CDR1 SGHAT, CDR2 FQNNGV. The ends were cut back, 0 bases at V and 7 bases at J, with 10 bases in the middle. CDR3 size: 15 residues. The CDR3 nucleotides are TGTGCCAGCAGCTTAGAAGGGGGAAGGAATTCACCCCTCCACTTT. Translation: CASSLEGGRNSPLHF.